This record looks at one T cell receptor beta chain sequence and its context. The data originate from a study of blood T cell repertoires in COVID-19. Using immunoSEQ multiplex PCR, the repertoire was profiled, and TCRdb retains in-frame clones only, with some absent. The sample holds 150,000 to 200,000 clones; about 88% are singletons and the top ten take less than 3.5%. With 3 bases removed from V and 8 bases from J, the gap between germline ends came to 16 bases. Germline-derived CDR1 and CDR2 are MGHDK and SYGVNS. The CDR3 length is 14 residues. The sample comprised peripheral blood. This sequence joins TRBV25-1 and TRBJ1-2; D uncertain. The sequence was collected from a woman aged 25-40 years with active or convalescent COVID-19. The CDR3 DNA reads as TGTGCCAGCAGTGATGTCACTATAGGAAAAGGCTACACCTTC. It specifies CASSDVTIGKGYTF.